The clone carrying this TCR beta chain was seen many times. What it binds is not known. The data originate from a study of T cells after yellow fever vaccination. Study-wide results and limits: Sorted repertoires could include abundant contaminating clonotypes from bulk cells.

TCRdb re-called the 5' RACE reads with MiXCR, one entry per CDR3 protein. The profile shows 200,000 to 250,000 distinct CDR3 sequences, about 3% of them singletons. The CDR3 is 15 residues long. Per germline, CDR1 SEHNR and CDR2 FQNEAQ (reference sequence). The J segment lost 4 bases and the V segment lost 6 bases, leaving 9 bases of the junction unmatched. The clonotype originates from a young man who received the YFV17D yellow fever vaccine. The chain uses TRBV7-9 and TRBJ2-5, with 9 positions matching TRBD1. Material: CD4+ T cells sorted from PBMCs, obtained 10 days after the yellow fever booster vaccination. The CDR3 nucleotides read TGTGCCAGCAGTCCACAGGGGGCTTCGGGAGAGACCCAGTACTTC. Its translation is CASSPQGASGETQYF. Full variable domain (rest looked up from reference TRBV7-9 and TRBJ2-5): DTGVSQNPRHKITKRGQNVTFRCDPISEHNRLYWYRQTLGQGPEFLTYFQNEAQLEKSRLLSDRFSAERPKGSFSTLEIQRTEQGDSAMYLCASSPQGASGETQYFGPGTRLLVL.